These 13 T cell receptor beta chains originate from one sample sequenced in a study of post-analysis software for immune sequencing data. Study results and limitations: The study found TRBV5-6, TRBV5-1 and TRBV20-1 among a few TRBV segments more frequent in patients than controls.

Each TCR beta cDNA library carried unique molecular identifiers. One entry per CDR3 protein results from TCRdb running MiXCR on the PCR reads. The data hold a few hundred thousand distinct CDR3 sequences, with approximately 33% observed a single time. These receptors lack a known antigen. The sequenced sample was blood. The origin of the receptors is a girl between 5 and 17 years old with multiple sclerosis.

This rearrangement joins TRBV5-6 to TRBJ2-3; maybe TRBD1 (5 bases). This CDR3 spans 13 amino acids. In germline, CDR1 is SGHDT, CDR2 YYEEEE. The V gene lost 2 bases and the J gene lost 5 bases, with 9 bases spanning the gap. The CDR3 DNA reads as TGTGCCAGCAGCTTAAAGGGGCTAGATACGCAGTATTTT. Protein sequence: CASSLKGLDTQYF.

The J gene is TRBJ2-5, the V gene TRBV9, with TRBD2 identical over 10 bases. Germline lookup yields CDR1 SGDLS and CDR2 YYNGEE. Trimming took 2 bases from V and 3 from J; bases not matched to a gene: 4. The length of the CDR3 is 15 residues. CDR3 residues: CASSVTSGVEETQYF. The CDR3 coding sequence is TGTGCCAGCAGCGTTACTAGCGGGGTAGAAGAGACCCAGTACTTC.

As to this clonotype: Its ends do not fully match the called genes, so a read error is possible. DNA of the CDR3: TGTACCAGCAGGGCCCTAGGGGCCACTGAAGCTTTCTTT. Its translation is CTSRALGATEAFF. V and J are TRBV27 and TRBJ1-1; the D gene is possibly TRBD1 (5 bases). Germline CDR1 and CDR2: MNHEY and SMNVEV (reference sequence). The CDR3 is 13 amino acids.

The J gene is TRBJ1-4, the V gene TRBV5-1; 7 bases are shared with TRBD1. V lost 0 bases and J lost 8; bases outside the gene matches: 7. Germline V gives CDR1 SGHRS, CDR2 YFSETQ. There are 15 residues in the CDR3. In DNA form, the CDR3 reads TGCGCCAGCAGCTTGGGGGGACAGTTCCTGGAAAAACTGTTTTTT. As protein: CASSLGGQFLEKLFF.

This clonotype has a handful of counts. This chain uses TRBV29-1 with TRBJ2-5, with 7 bases that match TRBD1. The ends lost 1 base at V and 5 bases at J; junction bases unmatched: 7. Germline lookup yields CDR1 SQVTM and CDR2 ANQGSEA. The CDR3 covers 14 residues. The CDR3 is CSVEARGLGETQYF. The CDR3 DNA is TGCAGCGTTGAAGCGAGGGGGCTGGGGGAGACCCAGTACTTC.

This clonotype was recorded at least ten times. The chain carries TRBV12-5 and TRBJ2-1; 15 bases align to TRBD2. Germline lookup yields CDR1 LGHNT and CDR2 FRNRAP. J gave up 10 bases and V 5 bases, and 15 bases lay outside the gene matches. CDR3 length equals 18 residues. The CDR3 here is CASGSPGTSGGPLYEQFF. The DNA for the CDR3 is TGTGCTAGTGGTAGTCCCGGGACTAGCGGGGGGCCTTTATACGAGCAGTTCTTC.

The sample holds a few counts of this clonotype. The V call is TRBV10-2, the J call TRBJ1-6; no clear D gene. This CDR3 has 17 residues. V was pared by 6 bases and J by 2 bases, with 17 bases between. The germline gives CDR1 WSHSY, CDR2 SAAADI. Here the CDR3 DNA reads TGCGCCAGCAGCATTGACACCTCTGGGACCTATAATTCACCCCTCCACTTT. It specifies CASSIDTSGTYNSPLHF.

Only a few counts were recorded for this clonotype. The chain's CDR3 is CSARGSQGEEQGGPYF. CDR3 in DNA: TGCAGTGCTAGAGGATCGCAGGGCGAGGAACAGGGCGGACCGTATTTT. This chain links TRBV20-1 with TRBJ2-3; D may be TRBD1 (6 bases). This CDR3 spans 16 amino acids. Germline V CDR1 and CDR2: DFQATT, SNEGSKA (reference sequence). Trimming removed 1 base from V and 14 bases from J, with 28 bases in between.

This clonotype was found a few times. The chain combines TRBV29-1 with TRBJ1-1; D perhaps matches TRBD1 (5 bases). Trimming shortened V by 4 bases and J by 1 base, and 7 bases separated the two germline ends. From germline, CDR1 is SQVTM and CDR2 ANQGSEA. The CDR3 contains 12 residues. The CDR3 region is CSVVGENTEAFF. CDR3 bases: TGCAGCGTTGTGGGGGAGAACACTGAAGCTTTCTTT.

The chain joins TRBV12-3 or TRBV12-4 to TRBJ2-1; TRBD2 aligns across 11 bases. The trim removed 2 bases at V and 9 bases at J, leaving 6 bases unmatched. This CDR3 region has 15 residues. In DNA, the CDR3 is TGTGCCAGCAGTTTAAGGGGAACTAGCGGGAGTGAGCAGTTCTTC. Amino acids: CASSLRGTSGSEQFF.

The gene calls are TRBV5-4 and TRBJ1-1; TRBD1 matches 9 bases. This CDR3 contains 17 residues. The V gene end was trimmed by 0 bases and the J gene end by 2 bases; junction bases not matched to a gene: 8. Germline-derived CDR1 and CDR2 are SGHNT and YYREEE (reference sequence). CDR3 nucleotides: TGTGCCAGCAGCTTGGAGGGGACAGGGCGCCCTAACACTGAAGCTTTCTTT. As protein: CASSLEGTGRPNTEAFF.

The CDR3 DNA follows: TGTGCCAGCAGCACCATAGCGGGACCCTCCCCAGAGACCCAGTACTTC. This encodes CASSTIAGPSPETQYF. The gene calls are TRBV7-9 and TRBJ2-5, with TRBD2 matching 8 bases. CDR3 size: 16 residues. Germline CDR1 is SEHNR and CDR2 is FQNEAQ (reference sequence). The J segment lost 4 bases and the V segment lost 5 bases, leaving 12 bases of the junction unmatched. Using reference TRBV7-9 and TRBJ2-5 for the parts outside the CDR3, the full variable domain is DTGVSQNPRHKITKRGQNVTFRCDPISEHNRLYWYRQTLGQGPEFLTYFQNEAQLEKSRLLSDRFSAERPKGSFSTLEIQRTEQGDSAMYLCASSTIAGPSPETQYFGPGTRLLVL.

This chain uses TRBV6-5 with TRBJ1-4; D possibly corresponds to TRBD1 (5 bases). The germline V gene encodes CDR1 MNHEY and CDR2 SVGAGI. V shed 5 bases and J shed 4 bases, with 17 bases lying between them. There are 16 residues in the CDR3. The CDR3 reads CASSISEGRGNEKLFF. The CDR3 DNA reads as TGTGCCAGCAGTATATCTGAGGGGCGGGGTAATGAAAAACTGTTTTTT.